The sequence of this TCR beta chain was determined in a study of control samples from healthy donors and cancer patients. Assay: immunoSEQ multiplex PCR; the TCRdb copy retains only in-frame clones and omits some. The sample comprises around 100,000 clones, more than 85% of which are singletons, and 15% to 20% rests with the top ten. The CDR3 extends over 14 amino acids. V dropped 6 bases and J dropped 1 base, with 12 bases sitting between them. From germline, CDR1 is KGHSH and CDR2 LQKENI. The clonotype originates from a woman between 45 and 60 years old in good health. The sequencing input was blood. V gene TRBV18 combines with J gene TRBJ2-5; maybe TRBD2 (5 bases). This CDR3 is CASSLDYTQETQYF. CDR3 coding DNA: TGTGCCAGCTCCCTAGACTACACCCAAGAGACCCAGTACTTC.